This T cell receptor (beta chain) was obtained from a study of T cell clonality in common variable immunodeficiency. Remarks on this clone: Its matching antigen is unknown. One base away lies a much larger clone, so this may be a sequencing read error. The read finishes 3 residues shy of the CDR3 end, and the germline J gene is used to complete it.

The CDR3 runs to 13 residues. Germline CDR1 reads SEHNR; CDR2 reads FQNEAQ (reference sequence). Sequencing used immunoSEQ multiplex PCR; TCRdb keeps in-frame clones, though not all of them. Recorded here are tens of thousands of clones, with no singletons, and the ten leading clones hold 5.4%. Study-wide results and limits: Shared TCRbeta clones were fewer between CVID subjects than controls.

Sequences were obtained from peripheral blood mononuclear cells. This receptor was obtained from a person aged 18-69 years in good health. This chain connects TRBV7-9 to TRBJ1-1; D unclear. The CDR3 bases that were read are TGTGCCAGCAGCCTGACAAGGAACGCTGAA. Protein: CASSLTRNAE. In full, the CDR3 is CASSLTRNAEAFF.